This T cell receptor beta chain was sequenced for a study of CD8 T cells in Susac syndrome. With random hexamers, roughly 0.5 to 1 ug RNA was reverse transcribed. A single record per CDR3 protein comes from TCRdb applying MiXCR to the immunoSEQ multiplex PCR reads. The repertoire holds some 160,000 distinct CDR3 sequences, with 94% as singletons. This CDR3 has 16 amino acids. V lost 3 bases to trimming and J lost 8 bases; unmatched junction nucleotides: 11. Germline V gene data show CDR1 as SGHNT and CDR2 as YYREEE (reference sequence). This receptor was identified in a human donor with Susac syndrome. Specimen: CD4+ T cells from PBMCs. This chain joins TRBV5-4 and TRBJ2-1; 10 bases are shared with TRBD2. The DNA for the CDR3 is TGTGCCAGCAGCTCTTCTAGCGGGGGCCCTTTGTATGAGCAGTTCTTC. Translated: CASSSSSGGPLYEQFF.